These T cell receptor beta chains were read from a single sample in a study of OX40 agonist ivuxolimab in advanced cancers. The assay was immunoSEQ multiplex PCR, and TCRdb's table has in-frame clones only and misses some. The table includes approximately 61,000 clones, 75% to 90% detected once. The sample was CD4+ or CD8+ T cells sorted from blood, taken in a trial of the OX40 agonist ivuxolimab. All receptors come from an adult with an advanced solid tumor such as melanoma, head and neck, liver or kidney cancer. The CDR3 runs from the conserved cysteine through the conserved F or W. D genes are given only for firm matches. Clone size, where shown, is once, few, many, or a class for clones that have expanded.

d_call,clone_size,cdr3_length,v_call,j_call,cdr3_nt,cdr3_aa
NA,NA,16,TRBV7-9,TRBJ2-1,TGTGCCAGCAGCTCCATCCGAGGGGCAAAAGGCAATGAGCAGTTCTTC,CASSSIRGAKGNEQFF
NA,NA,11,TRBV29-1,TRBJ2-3,TGCAGCGATCGATGGGGGGATACGCAGTATTTT,CSDRWGDTQYF
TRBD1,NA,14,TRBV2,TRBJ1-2,TGTGCCAGCAGCCCTCAGGGGGCGGACTATGGCTACACCTTC,CASSPQGADYGYTF
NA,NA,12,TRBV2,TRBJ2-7,TGTGCCAGCAGTGAAGCCAAGAACGAGCAGTACTTC,CASSEAKNEQYF
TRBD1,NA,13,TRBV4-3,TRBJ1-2,TGCGCCAGCAGCCTCGGACAGGGATATGGCTACACCTTC,CASSLGQGYGYTF
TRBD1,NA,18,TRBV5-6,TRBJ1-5,TGTGCCAGCAGCATACTCCGGGACAGAAGACTTAGCAATCAGCCCCAGCATTTT,CASSILRDRRLSNQPQHF
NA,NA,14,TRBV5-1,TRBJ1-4,TGCGCCAGCAGCTTGGGACAGCCTAATGAAAAACTGTTTTTT,CASSLGQPNEKLFF
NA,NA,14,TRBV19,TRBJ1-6,TGTGCCAGTAGTATAGCTTCGGCGGGTTCACCCCTCCACTTT,CASSIASAGSPLHF
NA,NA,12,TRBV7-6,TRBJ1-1,TGTGCCAGCAGCACCGGCAGGGGCGAAGCTTTCTTT,CASSTGRGEAFF
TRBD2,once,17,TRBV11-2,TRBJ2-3,TGTGCCAGCAGCCCCGGGACTAGCGGGGGGGGGACAGATACGCAGTATTTT,CASSPGTSGGGTDTQYF
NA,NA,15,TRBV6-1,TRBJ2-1,TGTGCCAGCAGTGAAGCGCGGGCAGGGACATTTGAGCAGTTCTTC,CASSEARAGTFEQFF
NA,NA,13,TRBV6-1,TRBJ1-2,TGTGCCAGCAGTGAAACTGAGGGCTATGGCTACACCTTC,CASSETEGYGYTF
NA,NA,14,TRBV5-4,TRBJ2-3,TGTGCCAGCAGCCTACAGGGTTACACAGATACGCAGTATTTT,CASSLQGYTDTQYF
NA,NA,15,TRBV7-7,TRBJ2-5,TGTGCTAGCAGCTTAGTGGCCAGGGACCAAGAGACCCAGTACTTC,CASSLVARDQETQYF
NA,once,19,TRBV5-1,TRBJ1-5,TGCGCCAGCAGCTACGAGGGAAAGGGGAAGGGGTATAGCAATCAGCCCCAGCATTTT,CASSYEGKGKGYSNQPQHF
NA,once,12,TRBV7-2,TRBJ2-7,TGTGCCAGCAGCTCCAGGGGGGGAGAGCAGTACTTC,CASSSRGGEQYF
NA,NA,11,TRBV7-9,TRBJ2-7,TGTGCCAGCAGCACCTCGCAGGAGCAGTACTTC,CASSTSQEQYF
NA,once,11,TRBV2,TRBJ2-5,TGTGCCAGCAGTGATCAAGGACTCTCCCACTTC,CASSDQGLSHF
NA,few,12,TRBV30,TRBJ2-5,TGTGCCTGGAGCCGGGGGCAAGAGACCCAGTACTTC,CAWSRGQETQYF
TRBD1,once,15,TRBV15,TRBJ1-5,TGTGCCACCAGCAACGGACAGGGCCGCAATCAGCCCCAGCATTTT,CATSNGQGRNQPQHF
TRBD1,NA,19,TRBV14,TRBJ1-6,TGTGCCAGCAGCCTCGACCGGGGACATACAGGGGGGAGGAATTCACCCCTCCACTTT,CASSLDRGHTGGRNSPLHF
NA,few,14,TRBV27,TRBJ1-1,TGTGCCAGCAGGCAACAGGCCTTGAACACTGAAGCTTTCTTT,CASRQQALNTEAFF
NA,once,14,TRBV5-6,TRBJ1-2,TGTGCCAGCAGCTTGGACAGCTCTAACTATGGCTACACCTTC,CASSLDSSNYGYTF
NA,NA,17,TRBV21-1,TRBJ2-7,TGTGCCAGCAGCAGGCCGCCCCCTGGACAGTTTGTCCACGAGCAGTACTTC,CASSRPPPGQFVHEQYF
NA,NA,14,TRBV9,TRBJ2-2,TGTGCCAGCAGCGTAGTTTTGAACACCGGGGAGCTGTTTTTT,CASSVVLNTGELFF
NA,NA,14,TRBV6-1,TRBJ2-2,TGTGCCAGCAGTGACAGACTTCACACCGGGGAGCTGTTTTTT,CASSDRLHTGELFF
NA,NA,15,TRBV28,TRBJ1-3,TGTGCCAGCAGTCCGACCCTCGGGGTTGGAAACACCATATATTTT,CASSPTLGVGNTIYF
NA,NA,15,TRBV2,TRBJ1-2,TGTGCCAGCAGTGAAGGGACGGGGGGTATCTATGGCTACACCTTC,CASSEGTGGIYGYTF